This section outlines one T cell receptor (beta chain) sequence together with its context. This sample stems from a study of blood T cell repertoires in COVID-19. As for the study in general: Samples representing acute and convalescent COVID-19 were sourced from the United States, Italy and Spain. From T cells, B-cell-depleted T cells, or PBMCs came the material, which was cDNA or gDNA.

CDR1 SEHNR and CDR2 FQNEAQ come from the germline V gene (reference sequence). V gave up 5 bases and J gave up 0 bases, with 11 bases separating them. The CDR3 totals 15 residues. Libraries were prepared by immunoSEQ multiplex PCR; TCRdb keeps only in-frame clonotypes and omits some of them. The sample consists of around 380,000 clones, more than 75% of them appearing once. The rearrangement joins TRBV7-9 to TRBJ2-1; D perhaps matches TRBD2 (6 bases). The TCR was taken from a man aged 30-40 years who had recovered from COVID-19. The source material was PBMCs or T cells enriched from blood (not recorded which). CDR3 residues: CASSPGLLSYNEQFF. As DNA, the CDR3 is TGTGCCAGCAGCCCGGGACTCCTCTCCTACAATGAGCAGTTCTTC. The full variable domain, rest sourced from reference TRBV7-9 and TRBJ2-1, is DTGVSQNPRHKITKRGQNVTFRCDPISEHNRLYWYRQTLGQGPEFLTYFQNEAQLEKSRLLSDRFSAERPKGSFSTLEIQRTEQGDSAMYLCASSPGLLSYNEQFFGPGTRLTVL.